This T cell receptor beta chain was retrieved from a study of CD8+CD57+ T cells in acquired aplastic anemia. Study-wide background: The mean DNA yield obtained from sorted CD4+ and CD8+ cells came to 3.2 ug.

The patients chosen for sequencing had shown expansion of CD8+CD57+ cells (detected by flow cytometry). As a group, the patients uniformly had severe acquired aplastic anemia. Each patient gave a blood sample that was collected before any therapy had been received. Remarks on this clonotype: As yet, its antigen is unknown.

Genomic DNA templated the TCR beta VDJ and CDR3 profiling. TCRdb re-analysed the reads in MiXCR, keeping a single row per CDR3 protein. The sample lists 160,000 or so distinct CDR3 sequences, about 70% occurring once. General study points: Patients shared about 30 CD8+ CDR3 sequences with controls.

Material: sorted CD4+, CD8+, or CD8+CD57+ T cells (not recorded which) from PBMCs. The source of this sequence is a human donor with aplastic anemia.

Here the CDR3 DNA reads TGTGCCAGCAGCGCGTCTAGCGTCACAGATACGCAGTATTTT. The encoded protein is CASSASSVTDTQYF. The chain is built from TRBV9 and TRBJ2-3, with D perhaps TRBD2 (6 bases). The CDR3 runs 14 residues. Trimming took 3 bases from V and 2 from J, leaving 10 bases between them. Germline-derived CDR1 and CDR2 are SGDLS and YYNGEE.